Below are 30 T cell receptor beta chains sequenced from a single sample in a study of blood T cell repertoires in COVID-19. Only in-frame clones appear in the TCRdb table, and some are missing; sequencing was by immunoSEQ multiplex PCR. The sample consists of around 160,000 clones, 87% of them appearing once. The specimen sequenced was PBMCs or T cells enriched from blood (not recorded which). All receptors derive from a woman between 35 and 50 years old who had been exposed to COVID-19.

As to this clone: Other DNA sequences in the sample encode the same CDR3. The CDR3 loop is CASRQGANTEAFF. CDR3 nucleotides: TGTGCCAGCAGACAGGGGGCTAACACTGAAGCTTTCTTT. This chain links TRBV6-5 with TRBJ1-1, with 9 bases that match TRBD1. This CDR3 spans 13 amino acids. V was clipped by 6 bases and J by 2 bases; unmatched bases: 1. Germline CDR1 is MNHEY and CDR2 is SVGAGI.

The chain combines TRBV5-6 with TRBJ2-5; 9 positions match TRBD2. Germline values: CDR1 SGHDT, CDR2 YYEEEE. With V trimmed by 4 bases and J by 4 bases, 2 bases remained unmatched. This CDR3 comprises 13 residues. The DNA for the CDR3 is TGTGCCAGCAGCCCGACTAGCGGAGAGACCCAGTACTTC. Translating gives CASSPTSGETQYF.

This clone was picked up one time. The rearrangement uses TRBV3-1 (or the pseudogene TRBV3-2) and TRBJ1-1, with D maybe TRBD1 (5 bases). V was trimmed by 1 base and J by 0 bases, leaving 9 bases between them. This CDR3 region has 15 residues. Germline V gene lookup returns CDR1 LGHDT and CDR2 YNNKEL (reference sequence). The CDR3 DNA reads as TGTGCCAGCAGCCAAGGGGGGGAGGTGAACACTGAAGCTTTCTTT. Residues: CASSQGGEVNTEAFF.

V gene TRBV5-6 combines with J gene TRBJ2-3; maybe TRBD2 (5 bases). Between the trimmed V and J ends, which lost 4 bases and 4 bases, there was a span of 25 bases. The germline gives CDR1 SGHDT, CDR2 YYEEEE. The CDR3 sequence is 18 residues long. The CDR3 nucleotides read TGTGCCAGCAGCGGAGGTTGGTGGGCTAGCAACGCAGCAGATACGCAGTATTTT. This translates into CASSGGWWASNAADTQYF.

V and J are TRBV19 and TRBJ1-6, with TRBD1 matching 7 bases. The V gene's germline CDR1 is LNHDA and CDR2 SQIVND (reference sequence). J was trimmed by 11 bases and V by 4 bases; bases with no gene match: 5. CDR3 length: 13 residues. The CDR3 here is CASSKGQIAPLHF. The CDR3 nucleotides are TGTGCCAGTAGTAAGGGACAGATTGCACCCCTCCACTTT.

CDR3 in DNA: TGCGCCAGCAGCTTGGCCGGGATCCGAGAAAAACTGTTTTTT. This sequence encodes CASSLAGIREKLFF. V gene TRBV5-1 combines with J gene TRBJ1-4; no reliable D call. The ends were cut back, 0 bases at V and 8 bases at J, with 11 bases in the middle. This CDR3 has 14 amino acids. Per germline, CDR1 SGHRS and CDR2 YFSETQ.

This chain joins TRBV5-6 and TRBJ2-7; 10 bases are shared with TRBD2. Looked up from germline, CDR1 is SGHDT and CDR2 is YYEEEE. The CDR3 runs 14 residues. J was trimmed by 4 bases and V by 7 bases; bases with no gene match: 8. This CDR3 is CASRSSGGIYEQYF. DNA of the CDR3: TGTGCCAGCCGCTCTAGCGGGGGAATATACGAGCAGTACTTC.

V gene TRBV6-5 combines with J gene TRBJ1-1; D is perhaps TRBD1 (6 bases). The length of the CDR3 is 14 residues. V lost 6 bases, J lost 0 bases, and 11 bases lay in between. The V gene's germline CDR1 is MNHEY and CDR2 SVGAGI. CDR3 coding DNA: TGTGCCAGCAGAAAAACAGGGATGAACACTGAAGCTTTCTTT. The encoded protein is CASRKTGMNTEAFF.

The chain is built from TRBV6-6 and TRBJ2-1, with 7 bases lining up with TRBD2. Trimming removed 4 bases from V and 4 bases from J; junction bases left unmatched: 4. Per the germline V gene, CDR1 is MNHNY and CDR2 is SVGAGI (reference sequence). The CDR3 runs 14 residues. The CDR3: CASSWEGPYNEQFF. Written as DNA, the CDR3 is TGTGCCAGCAGTTGGGAGGGTCCATACAATGAGCAGTTCTTC.

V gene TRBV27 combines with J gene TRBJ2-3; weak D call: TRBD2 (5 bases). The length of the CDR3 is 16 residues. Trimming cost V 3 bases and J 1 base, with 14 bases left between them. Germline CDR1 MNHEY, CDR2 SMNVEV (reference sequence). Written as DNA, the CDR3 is TGTGCCAGCAGTTTTTGGTCGACTATCGGCACAGATACGCAGTATTTT. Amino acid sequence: CASSFWSTIGTDTQYF.

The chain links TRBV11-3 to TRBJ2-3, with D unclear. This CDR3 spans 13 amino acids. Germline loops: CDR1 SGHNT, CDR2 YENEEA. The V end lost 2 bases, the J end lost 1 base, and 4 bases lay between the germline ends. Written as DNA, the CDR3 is TGTGCCAGCAGCTTACAGGGCACAGATACGCAGTATTTT. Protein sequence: CASSLQGTDTQYF.

The CDR3 DNA is TGTGCCAGCAGTTCCCGACGACGGGAAAATGAAAAACTGTTTTTT. Its translation is CASSSRRRENEKLFF. V gene TRBV28 combines with J gene TRBJ1-4, with unresolved D. Looked up from germline, CDR1 is MDHEN and CDR2 is SYDVKM. CDR3 length equals 15 residues. V was cut by 4 bases and J by 5 bases, with 14 bases left in between.

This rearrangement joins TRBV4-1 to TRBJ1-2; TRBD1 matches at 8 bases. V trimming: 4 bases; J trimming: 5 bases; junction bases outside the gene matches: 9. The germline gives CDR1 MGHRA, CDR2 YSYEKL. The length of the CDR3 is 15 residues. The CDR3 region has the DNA TGCGCCAGCAGCCGAGAGGACAGGGTCGGTTATGGCTACACCTTC. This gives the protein CASSREDRVGYGYTF.

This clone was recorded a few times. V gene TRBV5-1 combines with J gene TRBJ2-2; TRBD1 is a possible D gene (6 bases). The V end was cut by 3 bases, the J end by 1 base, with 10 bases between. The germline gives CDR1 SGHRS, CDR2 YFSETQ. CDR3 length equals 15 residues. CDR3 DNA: TGCGCCAGCAGCTCCGGGACATTGAACACCGGGGAGCTGTTTTTT. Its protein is CASSSGTLNTGELFF.

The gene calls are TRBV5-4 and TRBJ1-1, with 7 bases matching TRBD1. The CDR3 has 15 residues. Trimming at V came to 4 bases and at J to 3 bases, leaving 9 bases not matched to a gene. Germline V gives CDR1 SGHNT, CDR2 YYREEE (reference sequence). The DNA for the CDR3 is TGTGCCAGCAGCATATCAGGGGGTGGGGACACTGAAGCTTTCTTT. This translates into CASSISGGGDTEAFF.

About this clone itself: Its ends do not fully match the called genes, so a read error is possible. The CDR3 DNA reads as TGTGCCAGCAGTTCGGACGGCCGGGACTCCTTC. The encoded protein is CASSSDGRDSF. The chain carries TRBV6-2 or TRBV6-3 and TRBJ2-7; perhaps TRBD2 as D (6 bases). Looked up from germline, CDR1 is MNHEY and CDR2 is SVGEGT. This CDR3 region has 11 residues.

For the CDR3, the DNA is TGTGCCAGCAGTTCCGGGACTAGTAAGTTCTTC. Translation: CASSSGTSKFF. V gene TRBV28 combines with J gene TRBJ2-1, with 8 bases aligning to TRBD2. V was clipped by 4 bases and J by 14 bases; unmatched bases: 4. There are 11 residues in the CDR3. Germline-derived CDR1 and CDR2 are MDHEN and SYDVKM.

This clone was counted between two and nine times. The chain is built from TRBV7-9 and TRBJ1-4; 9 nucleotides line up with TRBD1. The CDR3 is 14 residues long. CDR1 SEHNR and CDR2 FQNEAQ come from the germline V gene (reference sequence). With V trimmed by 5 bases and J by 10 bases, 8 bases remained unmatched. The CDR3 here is CASSIGQGYGKLFF. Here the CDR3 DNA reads TGTGCCAGCAGCATAGGACAGGGGTACGGAAAACTGTTTTTT.

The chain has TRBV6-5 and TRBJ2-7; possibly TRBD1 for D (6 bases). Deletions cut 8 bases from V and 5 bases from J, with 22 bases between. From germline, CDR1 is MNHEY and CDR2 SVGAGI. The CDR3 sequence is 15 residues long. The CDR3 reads CASAPAAGAKNEQYF. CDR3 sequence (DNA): TGTGCCAGCGCGCCCGCCGCAGGGGCAAAGAACGAGCAGTACTTC.

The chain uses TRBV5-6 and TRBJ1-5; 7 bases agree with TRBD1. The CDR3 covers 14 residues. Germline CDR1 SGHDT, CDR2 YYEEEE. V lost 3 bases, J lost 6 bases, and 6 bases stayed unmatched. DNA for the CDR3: TGTGCCAGCAGCTACACAGGGGTGGGTCAGCCCCAGCATTTT. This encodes CASSYTGVGQPQHF. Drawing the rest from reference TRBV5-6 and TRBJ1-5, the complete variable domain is DAGVTQSPTHLIKTRGQQVTLRCSPKSGHDTVSWYQQALGQGPQFIFQYYEEEERQRGNFPDRFSGHQFPNYSSELNVNALLLGDSALYLCASSYTGVGQPQHFGDGTRLSIL.

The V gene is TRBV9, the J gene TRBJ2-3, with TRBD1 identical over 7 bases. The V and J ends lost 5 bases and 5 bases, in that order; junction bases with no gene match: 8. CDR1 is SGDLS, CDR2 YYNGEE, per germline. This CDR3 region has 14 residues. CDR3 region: CASSLEGAIDTQYF. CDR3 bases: TGTGCCAGCAGTCTAGAGGGGGCGATAGATACGCAGTATTTT.

The CDR3 reads CASSSSLNQPQHF. In DNA, the CDR3 is TGTGCCAGCAGCTCTTCCCTAAATCAGCCCCAGCATTTT. The chain carries TRBV5-5 and TRBJ1-5; the D is unclear. Germline V CDR1 and CDR2: SGHKS, YYEKEE (reference sequence). The CDR3 extends over 13 amino acids. Trimming pared 3 bases from V and 4 bases from J, leaving 8 bases between.

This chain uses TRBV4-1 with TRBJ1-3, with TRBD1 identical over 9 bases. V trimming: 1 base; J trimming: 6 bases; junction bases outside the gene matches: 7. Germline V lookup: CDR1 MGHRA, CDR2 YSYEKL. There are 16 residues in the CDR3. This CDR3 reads CASSQVLQGAENTIYF. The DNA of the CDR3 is TGCGCCAGCAGCCAAGTCCTACAGGGGGCAGAAAACACCATATATTTT.

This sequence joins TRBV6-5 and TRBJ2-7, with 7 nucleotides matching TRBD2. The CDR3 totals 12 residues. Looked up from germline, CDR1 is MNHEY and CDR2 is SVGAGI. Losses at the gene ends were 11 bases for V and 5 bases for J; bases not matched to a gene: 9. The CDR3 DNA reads TGTGCCGGGGGGGAGATCGGCGACGAGCAGTACTTC. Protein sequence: CAGGEIGDEQYF.

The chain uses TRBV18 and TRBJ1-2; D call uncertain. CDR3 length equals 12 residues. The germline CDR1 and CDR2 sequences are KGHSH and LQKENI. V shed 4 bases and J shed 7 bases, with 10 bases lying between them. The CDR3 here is CASSLQEGGYTF. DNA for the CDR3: TGTGCCAGCTCACTACAAGAGGGTGGCTACACCTTC.

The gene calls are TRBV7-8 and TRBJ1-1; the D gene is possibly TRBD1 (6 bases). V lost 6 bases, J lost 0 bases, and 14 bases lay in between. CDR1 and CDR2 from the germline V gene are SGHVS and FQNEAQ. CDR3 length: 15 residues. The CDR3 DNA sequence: TGTGCCAGCAGACGAGGGGGGCAGGTGAACACTGAAGCTTTCTTT. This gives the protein CASRRGGQVNTEAFF. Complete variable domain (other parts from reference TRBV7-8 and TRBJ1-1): GAGVSQSPRYKVAKRGQDVALRCDPISGHVSLFWYQQALGQGPEFLTYFQNEAQLDKSGLPSDRFFAERPEGSVSTLKIQRTQQEDSAVYLCASRRGGQVNTEAFFGQGTRLTVV.

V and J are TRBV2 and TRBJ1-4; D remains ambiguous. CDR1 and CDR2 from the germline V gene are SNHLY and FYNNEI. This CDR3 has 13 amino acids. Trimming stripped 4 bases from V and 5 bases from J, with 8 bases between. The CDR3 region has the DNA TGTGCCAGCAGTGCCAACCTAAATGAAAAACTGTTTTTT. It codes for CASSANLNEKLFF.

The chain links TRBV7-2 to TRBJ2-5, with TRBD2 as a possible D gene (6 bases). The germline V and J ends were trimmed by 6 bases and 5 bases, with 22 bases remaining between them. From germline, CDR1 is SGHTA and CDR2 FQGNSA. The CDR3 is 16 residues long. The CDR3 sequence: CASRSSLAGRRETQYF. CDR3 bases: TGTGCCAGCAGATCTAGTTTGGCAGGGAGGAGGGAGACCCAGTACTTC.

The CDR3 bases are TGCGCCAGCTGGGACTTCTCAAGCTCCTACGAGCAGTACTTC. This translates into CASWDFSSSYEQYF. The J gene is TRBJ2-7, the V gene TRBV5-1, with D perhaps TRBD2 (6 bases). CDR1 and CDR2 from the germline V gene are SGHRS and YFSETQ. The length of the CDR3 is 14 residues. Trimming pared 7 bases from V and 0 bases from J, leaving 14 bases between.

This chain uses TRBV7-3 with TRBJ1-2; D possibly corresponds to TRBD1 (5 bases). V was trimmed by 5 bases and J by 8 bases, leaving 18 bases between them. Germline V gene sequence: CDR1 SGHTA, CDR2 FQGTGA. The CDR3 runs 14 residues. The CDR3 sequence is CASSPSGAGNGYTF. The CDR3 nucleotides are TGTGCCAGCAGCCCAAGCGGGGCAGGGAACGGCTACACCTTC.